Each of the 3 T cell receptor beta chains below was sequenced from the same sample in a study of beta chain features in type 1 diabetes (dated by TCRdb to the late 2010s). Libraries were constructed by the immunoSEQ multiplex PCR assay. The entire amount of isolated RNA was reverse transcribed using the High Capacity cDNA Reverse Transcription Kit, so the sequenced TCRB transcripts were expressed ones. This is the immuneACCESS table as TCRdb keeps it, with only in-frame sequences that have V and J called. A part of the clones is gone; compared with another copy, unresolved V genes explain less than half, and the rest is unexplained. The sample has fewer than 350,000 clones on record, around 7.8% of them singletons. More than 1% of the sample belongs to the ten largest clones. Sequenced input: central memory CD4+ T cells from blood. These receptors all stem from a young woman in good health.

This clone turned up a few times. The CDR3 nucleotides read TGTGCCAGCAGTCGCTCGACTAGTTTTACCGGGGAGCTGTTTTTT. Residues: CASSRSTSFTGELFF. The chain links TRBV6-5 to TRBJ2-2; a weak D match, TRBD2 (6 bases). The CDR3 has 15 residues. Germline loops: CDR1 MNHEY, CDR2 SVGAGI. With 5 bases removed from V and 5 bases from J, the gap between germline ends came to 15 bases.

The chain has TRBV28 and TRBJ2-7, with D tentatively TRBD1 (5 bases). This CDR3 has 14 amino acids. CDR1 is MDHEN and CDR2 is SYDVKM in the germline V gene. The germline V and J ends were trimmed by 4 bases and 0 bases, with 10 bases remaining between them. In DNA, the CDR3 is TGTGCCAGCAGTTCTCCAGGGTACTCCTACGAGCAGTACGTC. This translates into CASSSPGYSYEQYV.

Only a few counts were recorded for this clone. The chain employs TRBV7-9 and TRBJ2-3; 8 bases line up with TRBD2. V lost 3 bases and J lost 1; bases outside the gene matches: 3. Germline CDR1 is SEHNR and CDR2 is FQNEAQ (reference sequence). There are 15 residues in the CDR3. Written as DNA, the CDR3 is TGTGCCAGCAGCTTGGTAGCGGGACGCACAGATACGCAGTATTTT. Amino acids: CASSLVAGRTDTQYF.